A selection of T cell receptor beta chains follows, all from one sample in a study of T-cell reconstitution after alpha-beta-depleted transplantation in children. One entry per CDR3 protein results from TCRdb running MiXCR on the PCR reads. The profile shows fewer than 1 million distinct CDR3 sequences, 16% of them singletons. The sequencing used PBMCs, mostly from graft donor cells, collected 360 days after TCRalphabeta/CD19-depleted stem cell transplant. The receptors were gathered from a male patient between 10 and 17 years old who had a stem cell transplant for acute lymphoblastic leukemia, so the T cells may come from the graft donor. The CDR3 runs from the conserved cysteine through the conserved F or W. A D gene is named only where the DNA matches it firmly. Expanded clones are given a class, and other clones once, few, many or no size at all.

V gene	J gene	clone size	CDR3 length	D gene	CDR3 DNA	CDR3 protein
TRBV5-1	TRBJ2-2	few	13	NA	TGCGCCAGCAGCTGGCTGAGCACCGGGGAGCTGTTTTTT	CASSWLSTGELFF
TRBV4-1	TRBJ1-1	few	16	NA	TGCGCCAGCAGCCAAGGGCCGGGTTTAACCACCACTGAAGCTTTCTTT	CASSQGPGLTTTEAFF
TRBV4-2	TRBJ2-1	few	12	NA	TGTGCCAGCAGCCAAGATCTGTCAGGGACGCTCTTC	CASSQDLSGTLF
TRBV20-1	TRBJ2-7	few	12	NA	TGCAGTGCTAGAGATGACCATTACGAGCAGTACTTC	CSARDDHYEQYF
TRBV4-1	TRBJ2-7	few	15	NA	TGCGCCAGCAGCCAAGAAGGCAGGGCGGTCTACGAGCAGTACTTC	CASSQEGRAVYEQYF
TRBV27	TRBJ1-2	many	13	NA	TGTGCCAGCAGCATAGACAGGAACTATGGCTACACCTTC	CASSIDRNYGYTF
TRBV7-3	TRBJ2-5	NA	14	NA	TGTGCCAGCAGCCAAGGCGGGCAGAAAGAGACCCAGTACTTC	CASSQGGQKETQYF
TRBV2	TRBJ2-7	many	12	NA	TGTGCCAGCAGTGGGGCAGGCTACGAGCAGTACTTC	CASSGAGYEQYF
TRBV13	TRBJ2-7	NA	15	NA	TGTGCCAGCAGGCTCGAAGGACCGGGAGCCTACGAGCAGTACTTC	CASRLEGPGAYEQYF
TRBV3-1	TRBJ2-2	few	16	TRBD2	TGTGCCAGCAGCCAAGATGTAGCGGGAGGCTCCGGGGAGCTGTTTTTT	CASSQDVAGGSGELFF
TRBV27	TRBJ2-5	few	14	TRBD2	TGTGCCAGCAGCGAGAGGACTAGCGCCGAGACCCAGTACTTC	CASSERTSAETQYF
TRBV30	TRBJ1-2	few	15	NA	TGTGCCTGGAGTGTACTCATCAGGGCGTACTATGGCTACACCTTC	CAWSVLIRAYYGYTF
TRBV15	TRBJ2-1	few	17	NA	TGTGCCACCAGCAGGTCGACCTCTTTGAGCTCCTACAATGAGCAGTTCTTC	CATSRSTSLSSYNEQFF
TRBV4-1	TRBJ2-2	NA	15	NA	TGCGCCAGCAGCCAAGATTCATGGGGCACCGGGGAGCTGTTTTTT	CASSQDSWGTGELFF
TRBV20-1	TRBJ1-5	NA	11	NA	TGCAGTGCAGGGGACAATCAGCCCCAGCATTTT	CSAGDNQPQHF
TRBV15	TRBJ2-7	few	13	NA	TGTGCCACCACCCCAGGGTCTACCTACGAGCAGTACTTC	CATTPGSTYEQYF
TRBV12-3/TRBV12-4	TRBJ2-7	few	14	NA	TGTGCCAGCAAAAAGCGGAGCCCTGCCTACGAGCAGTACTTC	CASKKRSPAYEQYF
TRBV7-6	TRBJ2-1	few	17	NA	TGTGCCAGCAGCTTAGGACCACGGAGGGCCAAAGACAATGAGCAGTTCTTC	CASSLGPRRAKDNEQFF
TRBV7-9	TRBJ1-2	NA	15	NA	TGTGCCAGCAGCTTAGCTACAACCGCTAACTATGGCTACACCTTC	CASSLATTANYGYTF
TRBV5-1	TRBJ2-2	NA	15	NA	TGCGCCAGCAGCTTGGACCTGTTATCCACCGGGGAGCTGTTTTTT	CASSLDLLSTGELFF
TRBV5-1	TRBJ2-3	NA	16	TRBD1	TGCGCCAGCAGCTCCGGGACAGGGATCCCCACAGATACGCAGTATTTT	CASSSGTGIPTDTQYF
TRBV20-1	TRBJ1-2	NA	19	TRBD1	TGCAGTGCTAGAGTCCCACTCCGGATGACAGGGGGCATGTACTATGGCTACACCTTC	CSARVPLRMTGGMYYGYTF
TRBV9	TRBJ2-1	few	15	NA	TGTGCCAGCAGCATCGACGGGGAACTTTACAATGAGCAGTTCTTC	CASSIDGELYNEQFF
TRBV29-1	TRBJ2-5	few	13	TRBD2	TGCAGCGTTGAAAGGCGGGGGGGCGAGACCCAGTACTTC	CSVERRGGETQYF
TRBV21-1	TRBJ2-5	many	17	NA	TGTGCCAGCAGCAAAGAGTACGGGATACGGGGCCAAGGGACCCAGTACTTC	CASSKEYGIRGQGTQYF
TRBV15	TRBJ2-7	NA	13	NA	TGTGCCACCCAGATGAGCGAATTTTACGAGCAGTACTTC	CATQMSEFYEQYF
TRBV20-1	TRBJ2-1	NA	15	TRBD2	TGCAGTGCTAGACTAGCGGGAGTCCCCTACAATGAGCAGTTCTTC	CSARLAGVPYNEQFF